This TCR beta chain was sequenced for a study of T cell responses to AZD1222 COVID-19 vaccine. Here immunoSEQ multiplex PCR was the method, and the copy in TCRdb shows in-frame clones only, minus some. The table lists around 270,000 clones, almost 95% of them singletons, with roughly 0.5% in the top ten. A word on this clone: Its antigen is currently unknown.

Notes on the study in general: Clonal diversity was possibly underestimated, and white British individuals and females predominated among donors.

Germline lookup yields CDR1 LNHDA and CDR2 SQIVND (reference sequence). The CDR3 covers 15 residues. V was pared by 3 bases and J by 4 bases, with 13 bases between. The sample was peripheral blood, taken 28 days after the second AZD1222 dose. The TCR originated in an adult who received the AZD1222 COVID-19 vaccine. The rearrangement links TRBV19 to TRBJ1-5, with D uncertain. The CDR3 DNA follows: TGTGCCAGTAGTATGGGTGTAATAAGGAATCAGCCCCAGCATTTT. It translates to CASSMGVIRNQPQHF.